A single sample gave rise to the 18 T cell receptor beta chains below, sequenced in a study of OX40 agonist ivuxolimab in advanced cancers. Method: immunoSEQ multiplex PCR; TCRdb's copy keeps in-frame clones and lacks some. The sample lists some 70,000 clones; more than 70% were seen once. Material: CD4+ or CD8+ T cells sorted from blood, obtained in a trial of the OX40 agonist ivuxolimab. The origin of the receptors is an adult with an advanced solid tumor such as melanoma, head and neck, liver or kidney cancer.

This chain joins TRBV18 and TRBJ2-7; 7 nucleotides align to TRBD1. Per germline, CDR1 KGHSH and CDR2 LQKENI. The V segment lost 3 bases and the J segment 2 bases; nucleotides outside the gene matches: 1. The CDR3 runs to 13 residues. The CDR3 is CASSPGQPYEQYF. DNA for the CDR3: TGTGCCAGCTCACCGGGACAGCCCTACGAGCAGTACTTC.

The chain is built from TRBV10-1 and TRBJ2-4; 8 bases agree with TRBD1. The CDR3 has 15 amino acids. The V segment lost 0 bases and the J segment 10 bases; nucleotides outside the gene matches: 8. CDR1 WNHNN and CDR2 SYGVQD come from the germline V gene (reference sequence). CDR3 DNA: TGCGCCAGCAGTGAGTCTGGACAGGGTTTAGGGATTCAGTACTTC. Translating it yields CASSESGQGLGIQYF.

V gene TRBV7-9 combines with J gene TRBJ1-1; D is undetermined. There are 12 residues in the CDR3. Per the germline V gene, CDR1 is SEHNR and CDR2 is FQNEAQ (reference sequence). Trimming shortened V by 1 base and J by 11 bases, and 11 bases separated the two germline ends. The DNA for the CDR3 is TGTGCCAGCAGCTTAGAGGGCTGGTCGGCTTTCTTT. Encoded protein: CASSLEGWSAFF.

V is TRBV5-1 and J is TRBJ1-2; maybe TRBD1 (5 bases). Trimming cost V 4 bases and J 5 bases, with 15 bases left between them. The CDR3 loop spans 14 amino acids. Germline CDR1 is SGHRS and CDR2 is YFSETQ. DNA of the CDR3: TGCGCCAGCAGCCGAGGGACCGATTCGTATGGCTACACCTTC. Amino acids: CASSRGTDSYGYTF.

This sequence joins TRBV5-1 and TRBJ2-5, with no clear D. V was clipped by 4 bases and J by 0 bases, with 13 bases between them. CDR3 length: 15 residues. Per germline, CDR1 SGHRS and CDR2 YFSETQ. CDR3 residues: CASSLSSSHQETQYF. In DNA form, the CDR3 reads TGCGCCAGCAGCCTCTCCTCGTCTCACCAAGAGACCCAGTACTTC.

This chain joins TRBV11-2 and TRBJ2-4, with TRBD1 matching 7 bases. Trimming took 1 base from V and 3 from J; bases not matched to a gene: 9. The CDR3 runs 17 residues. The V gene's germline CDR1 is SGHAT and CDR2 FQNNGV. CDR3 sequence reads: CASSLVPTGRGKNIQYF. CDR3 sequence (DNA): TGTGCCAGCAGCTTAGTACCGACAGGGAGAGGCAAAAACATTCAGTACTTC.

The chain carries TRBV29-1 and TRBJ1-4; D gene uncertain. Germline CDR1 reads SQVTM; CDR2 reads ANQGSEA. The CDR3 loop spans 12 amino acids. V was cut by 3 bases and J by 7 bases, with 9 bases left in between. CDR3 DNA sequence: TGCAGCGTTGATTTGGGTAGTGAAAAACTGTTTTTT. Amino acid sequence: CSVDLGSEKLFF.

This chain connects TRBV19 to TRBJ1-2, with 7 bases that match TRBD1. CDR3 size: 15 residues. Germline-derived CDR1 and CDR2 are LNHDA and SQIVND (reference sequence). After removal of 5 bases from V and 3 bases from J, the junction contained 9 bases not matched to a gene. The CDR3 here is CASSSASGTDYGYTF. CDR3 coding DNA: TGTGCCAGTAGTTCAGCCTCCGGGACAGACTATGGCTACACCTTC.

The chain is built from TRBV25-1 and TRBJ1-2; TRBD1 might be the D (5 bases). Between the trimmed V and J ends, which lost 2 bases and 0 bases, there was a span of 13 bases. The germline V gene encodes CDR1 MGHDK and CDR2 SYGVNS. CDR3 length: 16 residues. The CDR3 coding sequence is TGTGCCAGCAGTGAAAGTGGGGACGCCTCTAACTATGGCTACACCTTC. Translation gives CASSESGDASNYGYTF.

This chain uses TRBV7-2 with TRBJ2-1, with 9 bases that match TRBD1. From germline, CDR1 is SGHTA and CDR2 FQGNSA. V gave up 5 bases and J gave up 12 bases; unmatched junction bases: 11. The CDR3 is 14 residues long. The chain's CDR3 is CASSLGTGLRRQFF. The CDR3 DNA reads TGTGCCAGCAGCCTGGGGACAGGGCTAAGAAGGCAGTTCTTC.

CDR3 sequence: CTSSQPNEGGETQYF. CDR3 sequence (DNA): TGCACCAGCAGCCAACCCAACGAGGGGGGGGAGACCCAGTACTTC. The chain has TRBV1 and TRBJ2-5; whether TRBD2, the table's D call, matches the DNA was not checked. TRBV1 is a documented pseudogene. The CDR3 covers 15 residues.

The chain has TRBV7-2 and TRBJ2-3, with unresolved D. CDR3 length: 13 residues. Trimming pared 4 bases from V and 4 bases from J, leaving 9 bases between. From germline, CDR1 is SGHTA and CDR2 FQGNSA. CDR3 nucleotides: TGTGCCAGCAGCTCCAACGAGGCAGATACGCAGTATTTT. Its protein is CASSSNEADTQYF.

This chain connects TRBV18 to TRBJ2-7; 8 nucleotides agree with TRBD1. The length of the CDR3 is 14 residues. V shed 4 bases and J 7 bases; nucleotides not matched to a gene: 9. Germline lookup yields CDR1 KGHSH and CDR2 LQKENI. The CDR3 region has the DNA TGTGCCAGCTCACGCGGACAGGGAACGGGAGAGCAGTACTTC. Amino acids: CASSRGQGTGEQYF.

V gene TRBV19 combines with J gene TRBJ2-3; the match to TRBD2 covers 9 bases. The J segment lost 4 bases and the V segment lost 4 bases, leaving 12 bases of the junction unmatched. Per the germline V gene, CDR1 is LNHDA and CDR2 is SQIVND (reference sequence). The CDR3 runs 17 residues. This CDR3 is CASSKRSGGFQSDTQYF. CDR3 in DNA: TGTGCCAGTAGTAAAAGAAGCGGGGGGTTTCAGTCAGATACGCAGTATTTT.

The chain couples TRBV30 to TRBJ2-5; 8 bases are shared with TRBD1. The trim removed 4 bases at V and 1 base at J, leaving 5 bases unmatched. In germline, CDR1 is GTSNPN, CDR2 SVGIG (reference sequence). The CDR3 length is 14 residues. CDR3 sequence: CAWKDRALQETQYF. DNA for the CDR3: TGTGCCTGGAAGGACAGGGCCCTCCAAGAGACCCAGTACTTC. The full variable domain, in which reference TRBV30 and TRBJ2-5 provide the parts outside the CDR3, is SQTIHQWPATLVQPVGSPLSLECTVEGTSNPNLYWYRQAAGRGLQLLFYSVGIGQISSEVPQNLSASRPQDRQFILSSKKLLLSDSGFYLCAWKDRALQETQYFGPGTRLLVL.

The chain recombines TRBV5-1 with TRBJ1-1; D perhaps matches TRBD1 (5 bases). This CDR3 spans 15 amino acids. The germline gives CDR1 SGHRS, CDR2 YFSETQ. V gave up 6 bases and J gave up 0 bases, with 15 bases separating them. CDR3 region: CASNLGVGMNTEAFF. The CDR3, as DNA: TGCGCCAGCAACCTAGGGGTGGGAATGAACACTGAAGCTTTCTTT.

About this clone itself: The identical CDR3 is also encoded by other nucleotide sequences in the sample. The rearrangement joins TRBV5-1 to TRBJ1-2; no reliable D call. Trimming took off 3 bases at V and 2 bases at J, with 8 bases between the two ends. The length of the CDR3 is 13 residues. Germline V gene data show CDR1 as SGHRS and CDR2 as YFSETQ. CDR3 in DNA: TGCGCCAGCAGCTCCGACGGGAACTATGGCTACACCTTC. This gives the protein CASSSDGNYGYTF.

This clone was seen only once. The rearrangement uses TRBV9 and TRBJ1-3; no clear D gene. The CDR3 length is 15 residues. Deletions cut 4 bases from V and 0 bases from J, with 11 bases between. Germline CDR1 is SGDLS and CDR2 is YYNGEE. The CDR3 loop is CASSPQSRSGNTIYF. CDR3 sequence (DNA): TGTGCCAGCAGCCCACAAAGCCGCTCTGGAAACACCATATATTTT. The full variable domain, completed using reference TRBV9 and TRBJ1-3, is DSGVTQTPKHLITATGQRVTLRCSPRSGDLSVYWYQQSLDQGLQFLIQYYNGEERAKGNILERFSAQQFPDLHSELNLSSLELGDSALYFCASSPQSRSGNTIYFGEGSWLTVV.